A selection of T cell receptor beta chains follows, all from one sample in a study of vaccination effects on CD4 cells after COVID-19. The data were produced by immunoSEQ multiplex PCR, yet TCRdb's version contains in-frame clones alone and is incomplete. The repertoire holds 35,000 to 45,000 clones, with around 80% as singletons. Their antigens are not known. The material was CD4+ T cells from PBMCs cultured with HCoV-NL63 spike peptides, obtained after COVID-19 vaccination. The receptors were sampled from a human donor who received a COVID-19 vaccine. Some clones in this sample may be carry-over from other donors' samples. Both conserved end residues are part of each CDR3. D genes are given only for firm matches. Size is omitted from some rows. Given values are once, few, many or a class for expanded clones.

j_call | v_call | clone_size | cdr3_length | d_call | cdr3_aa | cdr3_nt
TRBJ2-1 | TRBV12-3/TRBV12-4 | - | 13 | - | CASDTVMGGEQFF | TGTGCCAGCGATACAGTTATGGGGGGCGAGCAGTTCTTC
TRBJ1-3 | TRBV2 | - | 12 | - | CASSEAPPTIYF | TGTGCCAGCAGTGAAGCCCCCCCTACCATATATTTT
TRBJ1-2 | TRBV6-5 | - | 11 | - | CARKDQYGYTF | TGTGCCAGAAAAGACCAGTATGGCTACACCTTC
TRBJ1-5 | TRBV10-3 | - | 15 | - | CAISDRINGNQPQHF | TGTGCCATCAGTGACCGGATTAATGGCAATCAGCCCCAGCATTTT
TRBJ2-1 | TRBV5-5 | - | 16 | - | CASSYLPRDPQDEQFF | TGTGCCAGCAGCTATCTACCAAGGGATCCACAGGATGAGCAGTTCTTC
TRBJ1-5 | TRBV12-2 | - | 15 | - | CASRFPGDSNQPQHF | TGTGCAAGTCGCTTCCCAGGGGACAGCAATCAGCCCCAGCATTTT
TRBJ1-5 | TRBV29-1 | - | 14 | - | CSVVFTGLNQPQHF | TGCAGCGTTGTCTTTACAGGGCTCAATCAGCCCCAGCATTTT
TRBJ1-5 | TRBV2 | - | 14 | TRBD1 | CASTDRWSNQPQHF | TGTGCCAGCACGGACAGGTGGAGCAATCAGCCCCAGCATTTT
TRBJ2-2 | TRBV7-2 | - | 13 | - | CASSGQGAGELFF | TGTGCCAGCAGCGGGCAGGGCGCCGGGGAGCTGTTTTTT
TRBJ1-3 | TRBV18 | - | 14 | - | CASAREESGNTIYF | TGTGCCAGCGCCCGCGAGGAATCTGGAAACACCATATATTTT
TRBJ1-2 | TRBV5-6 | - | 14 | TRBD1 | CASSATGSTYGYTF | TGTGCCAGCAGCGCGACAGGGAGCACCTATGGCTACACCTTC
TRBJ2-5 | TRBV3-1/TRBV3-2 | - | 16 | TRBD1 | CASSRAGTGTQKTQYF | TGTGCCAGCAGTCGGGCCGGGACAGGGACCCAAAAGACCCAGTACTTC
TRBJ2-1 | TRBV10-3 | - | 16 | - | CAISDTRLSYYNEQFF | TGTGCCATCAGTGACACCCGACTAAGTTACTACAATGAGCAGTTCTTC
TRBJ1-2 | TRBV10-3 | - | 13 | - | CAISDPANYGYTF | TGTGCCATCAGTGACCCAGCAAACTATGGCTACACCTTC
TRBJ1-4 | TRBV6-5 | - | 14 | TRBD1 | CASRPTGGDEKLFF | TGTGCCAGCAGACCAACAGGGGGGGATGAAAAACTGTTTTTT
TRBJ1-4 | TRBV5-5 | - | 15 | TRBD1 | CASSLDPGGVEKLFF | TGTGCCAGCAGCTTGGATCCAGGGGGCGTTGAAAAACTGTTTTTT
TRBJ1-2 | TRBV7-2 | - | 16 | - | CASSPWATDRNYGYTF | TGTGCCAGCAGCCCCTGGGCGACGGACCGTAACTATGGCTACACCTTC
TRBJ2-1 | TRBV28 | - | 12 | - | CASRTTYNEQFF | TGTGCCAGCCGGACAACCTACAATGAGCAGTTCTTC
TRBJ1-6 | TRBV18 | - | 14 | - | CASSRDRYNSPLHF | TGTGCCAGCTCGCGCGACAGGTATAATTCACCCCTCCACTTT
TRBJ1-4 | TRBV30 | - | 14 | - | CAWSASGPYEKLFF | TGTGCCTGGAGTGCGTCAGGTCCGTACGAAAAACTGTTTTTT
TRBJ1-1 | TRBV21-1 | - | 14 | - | CASTGDRGHTEAFF | TGTGCCAGCACGGGGGACAGGGGGCATACTGAAGCTTTCTTT
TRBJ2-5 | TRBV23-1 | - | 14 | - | CATNRSGSLETQYF | TGCGCCACCAACCGGTCAGGGTCTTTGGAGACCCAGTACTTC
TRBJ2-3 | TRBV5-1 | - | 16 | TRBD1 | CASSLLVTGSTDTQYF | TGCGCCAGCAGCTTGTTGGTGACAGGGAGCACAGATACGCAGTATTTT
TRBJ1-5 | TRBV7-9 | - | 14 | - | CASSLGGPNQPQHF | TGTGCCAGCAGCTTAGGGGGACCGAATCAGCCCCAGCATTTT
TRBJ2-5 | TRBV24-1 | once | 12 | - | CATSAPGETQYF | TGTGCCACCAGTGCCCCGGGGGAGACCCAGTACTTC
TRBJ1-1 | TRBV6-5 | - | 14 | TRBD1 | CASRGTGQAGGAFF | TGTGCCAGCAGAGGTACGGGACAGGCTGGGGGTGCTTTCTTT
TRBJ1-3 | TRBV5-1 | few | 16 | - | CASSLEGVTGGNTIYF | TGCGCCAGCAGCTTGGAAGGGGTTACGGGCGGAAACACCATATATTTT
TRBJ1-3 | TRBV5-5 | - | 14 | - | CASTMGGTGNTIYF | TGTGCCAGCACAATGGGGGGGACTGGAAACACCATATATTTT
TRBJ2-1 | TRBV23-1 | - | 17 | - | CASLVPGSAGPPNEQFF | TGCGCCAGCTTGGTACCGGGGTCTGCCGGGCCCCCCAATGAGCAGTTCTTC
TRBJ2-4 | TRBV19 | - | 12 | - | CARGQVKNIQYF | TGTGCCAGGGGGCAAGTCAAAAACATTCAGTACTTC
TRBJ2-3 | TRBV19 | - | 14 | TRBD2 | CASRASGGTDTQYF | TGTGCCAGTAGAGCTAGCGGGGGCACAGATACGCAGTATTTT
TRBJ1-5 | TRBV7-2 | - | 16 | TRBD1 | CASSLFLDRANQPQHF | TGTGCCAGCAGCTTATTTTTGGACAGGGCGAATCAGCCCCAGCATTTT
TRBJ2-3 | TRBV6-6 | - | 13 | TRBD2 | CASSYGTRQAQYF | TGTGCCAGCAGTTACGGGACTAGACAAGCGCAGTATTTT
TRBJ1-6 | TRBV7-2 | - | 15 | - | CASSLAQGKDSPLHF | TGTGCCAGCAGCTTAGCGCAGGGTAAGGATTCACCCCTCCACTTT
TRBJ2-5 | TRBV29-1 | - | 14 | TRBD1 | CSVTPYHRGETQYF | TGCAGCGTGACCCCGTACCACAGGGGCGAGACCCAGTACTTC
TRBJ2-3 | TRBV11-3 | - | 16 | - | CASSATGVASTDTQYF | TGTGCCAGCAGCGCAACAGGAGTAGCTAGCACAGATACGCAGTATTTT
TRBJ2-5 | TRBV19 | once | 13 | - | CASSMQYQETQYF | TGTGCCAGTAGTATGCAGTACCAAGAGACCCAGTACTTC
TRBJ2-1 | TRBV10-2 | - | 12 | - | CASMDSYNEQFF | TGCGCCAGCATGGACTCATACAATGAGCAGTTCTTC
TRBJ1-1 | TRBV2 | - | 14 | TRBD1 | CASTSGTENTEAFF | TGTGCCAGCACCTCCGGGACAGAGAACACTGAAGCTTTCTTT
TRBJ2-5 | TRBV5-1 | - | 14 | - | CASSLERVGETQYF | TGCGCCAGCAGCTTAGAAAGGGTGGGAGAGACCCAGTACTTC
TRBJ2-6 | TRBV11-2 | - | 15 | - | CASGKSQPGANVLTF | TGTGCCAGCGGCAAGTCTCAGCCTGGGGCCAACGTCCTGACTTTC
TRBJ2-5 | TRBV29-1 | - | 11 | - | CSVGVGETQYF | TGCAGCGTTGGGGTAGGGGAGACCCAGTACTTC
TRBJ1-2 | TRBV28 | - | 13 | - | CASRPPGSYGYTF | TGTGCCAGCAGGCCTCCGGGAAGCTATGGCTACACCTTC
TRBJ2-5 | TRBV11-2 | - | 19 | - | CASSLGGSFPPFSQETQYF | TGTGCCAGCAGCTTAGGTGGCTCATTCCCACCCTTCTCCCAAGAGACCCAGTACTTC
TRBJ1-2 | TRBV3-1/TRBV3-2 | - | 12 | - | CASSQNLYGYTF | TGTGCCAGCAGCCAAAACCTATATGGCTACACCTTC
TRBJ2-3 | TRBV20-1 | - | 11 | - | CSATQADTQYF | TGCAGTGCTACCCAGGCGGATACGCAGTATTTT
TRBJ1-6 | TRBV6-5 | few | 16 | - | CASSYLQVSHNSPLHF | TGTGCCAGCAGTTACTTACAGGTTTCGCATAATTCACCCCTCCACTTT
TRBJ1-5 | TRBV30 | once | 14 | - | CAWSSRGRNQPQHF | TGTGCCTGGAGTAGCAGGGGACGAAATCAGCCCCAGCATTTT
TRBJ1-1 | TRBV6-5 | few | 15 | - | CASSRLTRGGTEAFF | TGTGCCAGCAGTCGCCTTACCAGGGGAGGCACTGAAGCTTTCTTT
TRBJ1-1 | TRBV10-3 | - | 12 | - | CAISGLNTEAFF | TGTGCCATCAGTGGACTGAACACTGAAGCTTTCTTT
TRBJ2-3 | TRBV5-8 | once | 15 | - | CASSLVRRAGDTQYF | TGTGCCAGCAGCTTGGTTAGGAGGGCAGGAGATACGCAGTATTTT
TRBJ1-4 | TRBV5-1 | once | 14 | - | CASSRGSPNEKLFF | TGCGCCAGCAGCCGGGGCAGCCCTAATGAAAAACTGTTTTTT
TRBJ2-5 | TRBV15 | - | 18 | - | CATSRDQIQAPGRETQYF | TGTGCCACCAGCAGAGACCAAATCCAGGCACCGGGACGCGAGACCCAGTACTTC
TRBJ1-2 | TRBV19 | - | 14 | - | CASSMSPGSYGYTF | TGTGCCAGTAGTATGAGCCCAGGTTCCTATGGCTACACCTTC